Presented here are 7 T cell receptor beta chains from one specimen sequenced in a study of cytomegalovirus exposure and HLA in healthy donors. Researchers ran the PCR with 60 Vbeta and 13 Jbeta primers. Produced via immunoSEQ multiplex PCR; TCRdb's table is partial and in-frame only. Here the sample spans more than 150,000 clones, around 84% being singletons. Sequencing input: PBMCs. These receptors came from a woman aged 18-35 years in good health and CMV-seronegative.

This clone was observed once. The chain uses TRBV18 and TRBJ2-5, with D unresolved. V was trimmed by 6 bases and J by 5 bases, leaving 16 bases between them. CDR3 length equals 14 residues. Germline V CDR1 and CDR2: KGHSH, LQKENI. CDR3 nucleotides: TGTGCCAGCTCCCCGACTCCTAATGGGGAGACCCAGTACTTC. It translates to CASSPTPNGETQYF.

The chain combines TRBV21-1 with TRBJ1-2. TRBV21-1 is a documented pseudogene. This CDR3 contains 14 residues. This CDR3 is CAGCAGRTNYGYTF. The DNA of the CDR3 is TGTGCCGGATGCGCAGGGAGGACGAACTATGGCTACACCTTC.

The chain is built from TRBV19 and TRBJ1-1, with D maybe TRBD1 (6 bases). This CDR3 has 14 residues. Germline CDR1 and CDR2: LNHDA and SQIVND (reference sequence). V lost 0 bases to trimming and J lost 5 bases, with 10 bases between them. CDR3 DNA sequence: TGTGCCAGTAGTATAGATCAGGGGAAAACTGAAGCTTTCTTT. Its translation: CASSIDQGKTEAFF. Together with reference TRBV19 and TRBJ1-1, the CDR3 gives the full variable domain: DGGITQSPKYLFRKEGQNVTLSCEQNLNHDAMYWYRQDPGQGLRLIYYSQIVNDFQKGDIAEGYSVSREKKESFPLTVTSAQKNPTAFYLCASSIDQGKTEAFFGQGTRLTVV.

The rearrangement joins TRBV28 to TRBJ2-6; 9 bases match TRBD1. The CDR3 extends over 18 amino acids. CDR1 is MDHEN and CDR2 is SYDVKM in the germline V gene. After removal of 5 bases from V and 0 bases from J, the junction contained 8 bases not matched to a gene. CDR3 sequence: CASSPPGTGPSGANVLTF. In DNA form, the CDR3 reads TGTGCCAGCAGTCCGCCCGGGACAGGGCCCTCTGGGGCCAACGTCCTGACTTTC.

This clone occurred once. This chain connects TRBV7-8 to TRBJ1-5, with D unresolved. Looked up from germline, CDR1 is SGHVS and CDR2 is FQNEAQ. V lost 4 bases, J lost 5 bases, and 15 bases lay in between. This CDR3 has 15 amino acids. Here the CDR3 DNA reads TGTGCCAGCAGCTCAGACCTACGGGAGGATCAGCCCCAGCATTTT. Translation gives CASSSDLREDQPQHF.

CDR3 in amino acids: CASSLESWGRTGELFF. The CDR3 coding sequence is TGTGCCAGCAGCTTGGAGTCCTGGGGCCGCACCGGGGAGCTGTTTTTT. V gene TRBV5-6 combines with J gene TRBJ2-2, with a tentative D call TRBD1 (5 bases). The CDR3 covers 16 residues. V lost 0 bases and J 4 bases, leaving 13 bases between the germline ends. Looked up from germline, CDR1 is SGHDT and CDR2 is YYEEEE.

A few counts support this clone. The chain carries TRBV28 and TRBJ2-7; TRBD1 might be the D (8 bases). The V end lost 6 bases, the J end lost 0 bases, and 21 bases lay between the germline ends. This CDR3 has 17 amino acids. Germline CDR1 and CDR2: MDHEN and SYDVKM. CDR3 bases: TGTGCCAGCAGCCGGGACAGGACCCGGGGGGTCTCCTACGAGCAGTACTTC. It encodes CASSRDRTRGVSYEQYF.